This is a list of T cell receptor beta chains from one sample in a study of cytomegalovirus exposure and HLA in healthy donors. Repertoires were generated with immunoSEQ multiplex PCR, while TCRdb's copy carries only in-frame clones and drops some. The data contain 150,000 to 200,000 clones, roughly four fifths of them seen just once; the ten biggest clones take up about 1.8%. The material sequenced was PBMCs. Receptor source: a man between 18 and 29 years old in good health and CMV-seronegative. CDR3s include the opening cysteine and the closing phenylalanine or tryptophan. D genes are given only for firm matches.

CDR3	D	V	J
CSGGSKETQYF	NA	TRBV20-1	TRBJ2-5
CASSLGGTRYEQYF	NA	TRBV11-2	TRBJ2-7
CASSLSAGGQGTQYF	TRBD2	TRBV7-7	TRBJ2-5
CASRQGFYNEQFF	NA	TRBV13	TRBJ2-1
CASRGTGERDQYF	TRBD1	TRBV27	TRBJ2-7
CASSGEQGAHQPQHF	TRBD1	TRBV6-1	TRBJ1-5
CASNGLAGKSYNEQFF	TRBD2	TRBV7-9	TRBJ2-1
CASSPARTETYEQYF	NA	TRBV18	TRBJ2-7
CASTSGRENSYEQYF	TRBD2	TRBV19	TRBJ2-7
CASSLEGQRTDTQYF	NA	TRBV5-1	TRBJ2-3
CASSLQGGGHTF	TRBD1	TRBV7-9	TRBJ1-2
CASSPTGSEAFF	NA	TRBV4-3	TRBJ1-1
CASSEWEPRFEQYF	NA	TRBV25-1	NA
CASSPRTSGTDTQYF	TRBD2	TRBV7-2	TRBJ2-3
CESRQGALNTEAFF	TRBD1	TRBV19	TRBJ1-1
CAISSGSSTDTQYF	NA	TRBV10-3	TRBJ2-3
CASRPTGTSYNEQFF	NA	TRBV5-1	TRBJ2-1
CASSPGPATSEQFF	NA	TRBV7-9	TRBJ2-1
CASRRPGLAGLPGELFF	TRBD2	TRBV25-1	TRBJ2-2
CASSAVSDSYEQYF	NA	TRBV7-2	TRBJ2-7
CAWSAPGGRAFF	TRBD1	TRBV30	TRBJ1-1
CSVATRTAMNTEAFF	NA	TRBV29-1	TRBJ1-1
CASSLVGDNEQFF	NA	TRBV7-2	TRBJ2-1
CANLRDYLSYEQYF	TRBD2	TRBV28	TRBJ2-7
CASSYSIEKLFF	NA	TRBV6-6	TRBJ1-4
CASSYLPRDRENYEQYF	TRBD1	TRBV5-6	TRBJ2-7
CASSFTFADTQYF	NA	TRBV11-3	TRBJ2-3
CASSLDQGGPNSPLHF	TRBD1	TRBV7-2	TRBJ1-6
CASSRGLPYEQYF	NA	TRBV7-2	TRBJ2-7
CASSYGGNRRSPLHF	NA	TRBV6-5	TRBJ1-6
CASSESGTGPYEQYF	TRBD1	TRBV6-1	TRBJ2-7
CASRDRGEQPQHF	TRBD1	TRBV19	TRBJ1-5